Sequencing of this T cell receptor (beta chain) was carried out in a study of shared clonotypes between healthy human individuals (dated by TCRdb to about 2020). For the wider study: The cohort included three men and two women between 18 and 49 years of age. For each donor, three plates each were used for CD4 naive and CD4 memory, two plates were used for CD8 naive, and one plate was used for CD8 memory. To estimate repertoire size and how much clonotype sharing occurs between individuals, the study deeply sequenced the blood TCR repertoires of about 5 healthy adults. Per donor, leukapheresis produced somewhere between about 0.94 and 9 billion PBMCs. Different laboratories and diverse techniques were used to prepare libraries and sequence TCR repertoires, to increase sequencing depth and limit assay-specific biases. Results the study describes overall, beyond this receptor: Based on pairwise subsampling, the degree of clonotype sharing among donors was expected to be affected by sequencing depth. Sampling was restricted to blood, and TCR repertoires in tissues likely differ from the TCR repertoires found in blood. Compared with non-shared clonotypes, the clonotypes found in all four sorted-subset donors had higher generation probabilities. Incomplete sequencing was indicated by rarefaction of sorted-subset datasets, despite the large sequencing depth. Across a handful of donors, around 5.4% of naive CD4, roughly 3.8% of naive CD8, 2.3% of memory CD4, and under 0.45% of memory CD8 clonotypes were shared. The genetic and exposure-history diversity represented was limited by the small number of donors. Larger estimated clonotype richness was generally found for naive subsets than for memory subsets.

Notes on this clone: Its antigen is unknown. Base qualities are not provided; no much larger clone lies one nucleotide away. Other DNA sequences in the sample encode the same CDR3.

Donors were healthy HIV-negative adults with no recently reported acute infections or vaccinations. All donors were Caucasian adults living in Nashville, Tennessee, USA. CD4+ T cells were enriched by magnetic negative selection, after which naive cells were positively selected on CD45RA and the negative fraction was taken as the memory subset. Blood was obtained by leukapheresis, after which PBMCs were separated by Ficoll-Histopaque density gradient centrifugation and cryopreserved in liquid nitrogen vapor phase. Analytical flow cytometry was used to check the purity and quantity of each magnetically sorted T cell population. From each sorted fraction, genomic DNA was isolated and quantified by UV absorbance on a Nanodrop 2000c. TCR CDR3 regions were amplified from genomic DNA by multiplex PCR using the deep immunoSEQ assay. Extracted genomic DNA from each cell subset was distributed evenly across all wells of several immunoSEQ 96-well plates, and each plate was treated as a replicate. For sorted subsets, around 200 ng genomic DNA, equal to approximately 30,000 T cell genomes, was loaded into each replicate PCR. The purified libraries were quantified using a Qubit 3.0 fluorometer, sized with a Bioanalyzer 2100, and then quantified again using the KAPA Library Quantification kit. Each immunoSEQ 96-well plate was sequenced on its own single-read 150-cycle Illumina NextSeq 550 flow cell. The paper's data handling went like this. Because the immunoSEQ output included only junctional sequences and no quality scores, the filtering could not be the same as the filtering used for full-length reads. To assign V/J genes and CDR3, sequences were annotated against IMGT germline references using PyIR, a Python wrapper for IgBLAST v1.9. Reads with weak V/J assignments (E-value above 1e-6), missing CDR3, stop codons, out-of-frame junctions, or ambiguous translated residues were removed. V3J clonotypes were defined as sequences sharing the same inferred V gene, J gene, and CDR3 amino acid sequence. To compute the percentage overlap between repertoires, the number of shared unique clonotypes was divided by the size of the smaller repertoire. RTK rarefaction, the Chao1 estimator, and Recon v2.1 estimates of unobserved clonotypes were used to assess repertoire richness. Generation probabilities were computed with OLGA for all TCRbeta clonotypes obtained by the gDNA method from a handful of donors. Held by TCRdb, this immuneACCESS table contains in-frame sequences only and omits some clones. Under half of the omission traces to an unresolved V gene where checked; the cause of the rest is unknown. The V and J calls and clone size are taken from that table; D and trimming were inferred from the DNA. The sample table shows over 2 million clones, and 90% to 95% are seen once. Of the sample, under 0.15% is held by the ten largest clones.

For CDR1 and CDR2, the germline V gene lists LGHNA and YSLEER. V loses 0 bases at its end and J loses 7 bases; junction bases beyond the gene matches: 2. From the cysteine up to the phenylalanine, the CDR3 has a length of 14 residues. The read is trimmed to its CDR3 DNA, 42 bases read in frame from base 1. Material: naive CD4+ T cells sorted from blood. The intended sense of this specimen's cell subset or site label: CD45RA+ positively selected. The chain uses TRBV4-3 and TRBJ1-4, with 7 bases matching TRBD1. This sequence was found in a man aged 18 to 35 in good health. CDR3 protein: CASSQDRTGEKLFF. The DNA sequence is TGCGCCAGCAGCCAAGATAGGACAGGTGAAAAACTGTTTTTT.